These T cell receptor beta chains were read from a single sample in a study of cytomegalovirus exposure and HLA in healthy donors. Clones were read by immunoSEQ multiplex PCR, and TCRdb kept only the in-frame ones, dropping some. This sample has under 300,000 clones; about 80% occur once, and the top ten carry almost 8%. Sequencing was performed on PBMCs. Source of these receptors: a woman in her fifties or sixties in good health and CMV-seropositive. Each CDR3 is given with its conserved first and last residue. D genes are given only for firm matches. Only some rows state a clone size, as once, few, many or a class for expanded clones.

J gene: TRBJ1-2; D gene: TRBD1; clone size: -; V gene: TRBV19; CDR3 protein: CASSIKTGADLIGYGYTF; CDR3 DNA: TGTGCCAGTAGTATCAAAACAGGGGCGGATTTGATCGGCTATGGCTACACCTTC
J gene: TRBJ1-1; D gene: TRBD1; clone size: -; V gene: TRBV5-1; CDR3 protein: CASTGERGQSTEAFF; CDR3 DNA: TGCGCCAGCACGGGGGAAAGGGGGCAGAGCACTGAAGCTTTCTTT
J gene: TRBJ1-2; D gene: -; clone size: -; V gene: TRBV9; CDR3 protein: CASSQEVGGTYGYTF; CDR3 DNA: TGTGCCAGCAGCCAAGAGGTAGGGGGAACTTATGGCTACACCTTC
J gene: TRBJ2-7; D gene: -; clone size: -; V gene: TRBV18; CDR3 protein: CASSPGPGQEQYF; CDR3 DNA: TGTGCCAGCTCCCCCGGGCCAGGACAAGAGCAGTACTTC
J gene: TRBJ2-2; D gene: -; clone size: -; V gene: TRBV5-1; CDR3 protein: CASSPIDQTGKLFF; CDR3 DNA: TGCGCCAGCAGCCCCATCGATCAAACCGGGAAGCTGTTTTTT
J gene: TRBJ2-7; D gene: TRBD1; clone size: once; V gene: TRBV27; CDR3 protein: CASSFGRQGYEQYF; CDR3 DNA: TGTGCCAGCAGTTTTGGACGACAGGGCTACGAGCAGTACTTC
J gene: TRBJ1-4; D gene: TRBD1; clone size: -; V gene: TRBV9; CDR3 protein: CASSGSPLGQGHEKLFF; CDR3 DNA: TGTGCCAGCAGCGGTAGTCCTCTGGGACAGGGTCATGAAAAACTGTTTTTT
J gene: TRBJ2-1; D gene: TRBD2; clone size: -; V gene: TRBV10-3; CDR3 protein: CAISAGTSLFF; CDR3 DNA: TGTGCCATCAGTGCCGGGACTAGCCTGTTCTTC
J gene: TRBJ1-5; D gene: -; clone size: few; V gene: TRBV5-6; CDR3 protein: CASSLYQGNQPQHF; CDR3 DNA: TGTGCCAGCAGCTTGTATCAGGGTAATCAGCCCCAGCATTTT
J gene: TRBJ1-1; D gene: -; clone size: -; V gene: TRBV10-2; CDR3 protein: CASNRETGNTEAFF; CDR3 DNA: TGCGCCAGCAACAGAGAGACAGGGAACACTGAAGCTTTCTTT
J gene: TRBJ1-1; D gene: TRBD1; clone size: -; V gene: TRBV5-1; CDR3 protein: CASSSKLGQGEEAFF; CDR3 DNA: TGCGCCAGCAGCTCTAAATTAGGACAGGGAGAAGAAGCTTTCTTT
J gene: TRBJ2-5; D gene: TRBD1; clone size: -; V gene: TRBV5-1; CDR3 protein: CASSLNRGIGETQYF; CDR3 DNA: TGCGCCAGCAGCTTAAACAGGGGTATAGGGGAGACCCAGTACTTC
J gene: TRBJ2-7; D gene: TRBD1; clone size: -; V gene: TRBV5-6; CDR3 protein: CASRRQGRSYEQYF; CDR3 DNA: TGTGCCAGCAGAAGACAGGGGCGCTCCTACGAGCAGTACTTC
J gene: TRBJ2-2; D gene: TRBD1; clone size: -; V gene: TRBV18; CDR3 protein: CASSLRTGDTGELFF; CDR3 DNA: TGTGCCAGCTCACTCAGGACAGGGGATACCGGGGAGCTGTTTTTT
J gene: TRBJ2-7; D gene: -; clone size: -; V gene: TRBV28; CDR3 protein: CASSSTTPPRRHEQYF; CDR3 DNA: TGTGCCAGCAGTTCTACTACCCCCCCCCGGCGTCACGAGCAGTACTTC
J gene: TRBJ1-4; D gene: TRBD1; clone size: -; V gene: TRBV15; CDR3 protein: CATSTEGQGAQKLFF; CDR3 DNA: TGTGCCACCAGCACAGAAGGACAGGGGGCGCAAAAACTGTTTTTT
J gene: TRBJ2-7; D gene: -; clone size: few; V gene: TRBV27; CDR3 protein: CASSPQVFSYEQYF; CDR3 DNA: TGTGCCAGCAGTCCCCAGGTTTTCTCCTACGAGCAGTACTTC
J gene: TRBJ1-5; D gene: TRBD1; clone size: -; V gene: TRBV6-5; CDR3 protein: CASRNTGAQPQHF; CDR3 DNA: TGTGCCAGCAGAAACACAGGGGCCCAGCCCCAGCATTTT
J gene: TRBJ2-2; D gene: -; clone size: few; V gene: TRBV7-3; CDR3 protein: CASSRGSGELFF; CDR3 DNA: TGTGCCAGCAGCAGAGGCAGTGGGGAGCTGTTTTTT
J gene: TRBJ2-1; D gene: -; clone size: -; V gene: TRBV9; CDR3 protein: CASSVAPGHPTYNEQFF; CDR3 DNA: TGTGCCAGCAGCGTAGCCCCGGGACATCCTACCTACAATGAGCAGTTCTTC
J gene: TRBJ2-1; D gene: -; clone size: once; V gene: TRBV13; CDR3 protein: CASSLNSRSSYNEQFF; CDR3 DNA: TGTGCCAGCAGCTTAAATTCTCGGAGCTCCTACAATGAGCAGTTCTTC
J gene: TRBJ1-2; D gene: TRBD1; clone size: -; V gene: TRBV28; CDR3 protein: CASRTGQRGYTF; CDR3 DNA: TGTGCCAGCAGAACGGGACAGCGTGGCTACACCTTC
J gene: TRBJ2-7; D gene: TRBD2; clone size: -; V gene: TRBV6-1; CDR3 protein: CASRGLANSYEQYF; CDR3 DNA: TGTGCCAGCCGGGGACTAGCGAACTCCTACGAGCAGTACTTC
J gene: TRBJ2-2; D gene: TRBD2; clone size: once; V gene: TRBV9; CDR3 protein: CASSVVGWASGSLEAGELFF; CDR3 DNA: TGTGCCAGCAGCGTAGTAGGATGGGCTAGCGGGAGCCTGGAGGCCGGGGAGCTGTTTTTT
J gene: TRBJ1-2; D gene: TRBD1; clone size: -; V gene: TRBV30; CDR3 protein: CAWSLQTGGYTF; CDR3 DNA: TGTGCCTGGAGTCTACAGACAGGGGGCTACACCTTC
J gene: TRBJ2-1; D gene: -; clone size: few; V gene: TRBV7-2; CDR3 protein: CASSLAVSSYNEQFF; CDR3 DNA: TGTGCCAGCAGCTTAGCAGTGAGCTCCTACAATGAGCAGTTCTTC
J gene: TRBJ2-7; D gene: -; clone size: -; V gene: TRBV27; CDR3 protein: CASSLWLGGYEQYF; CDR3 DNA: TGTGCCAGCAGTTTGTGGTTGGGGGGCTACGAGCAGTACTTC
J gene: TRBJ1-5; D gene: TRBD1; clone size: -; V gene: TRBV10-2; CDR3 protein: CASSFGQGAQPQHF; CDR3 DNA: TGCGCCAGCAGTTTTGGACAGGGGGCGCAGCCCCAGCATTTT
J gene: TRBJ2-1; D gene: TRBD2; clone size: -; V gene: TRBV29-1; CDR3 protein: CSAHTSGTHNEQFF; CDR3 DNA: TGCAGCGCGCACACTAGCGGGACTCACAATGAGCAGTTCTTC
J gene: TRBJ1-2; D gene: -; clone size: -; V gene: TRBV28; CDR3 protein: CASSLTLYGYTF; CDR3 DNA: TGTGCCAGCAGTTTGACTCTTTATGGCTACACCTTC
J gene: TRBJ1-5; D gene: TRBD1; clone size: -; V gene: TRBV9; CDR3 protein: CASRTGTGADWPQHF; CDR3 DNA: TGTGCCAGCAGAACCGGGACAGGGGCCGATTGGCCCCAGCATTTT
J gene: TRBJ2-1; D gene: TRBD2; clone size: -; V gene: TRBV7-9; CDR3 protein: CASSLVLKREGRNEQFF; CDR3 DNA: TGTGCCAGCAGCTTAGTTCTTAAGCGGGAGGGCCGGAATGAGCAGTTCTTC
J gene: TRBJ1-3; D gene: -; clone size: -; V gene: TRBV30; CDR3 protein: CAWSREGGGSGNTIYF; CDR3 DNA: TGTGCCTGGAGTAGGGAGGGAGGAGGGTCTGGAAACACCATATATTTT
J gene: TRBJ2-4; D gene: -; clone size: few; V gene: TRBV4-2; CDR3 protein: CASSQDNEGLAKNIQYF; CDR3 DNA: TGTGCCAGCAGCCAAGATAATGAGGGTCTAGCCAAAAACATTCAGTACTTC
J gene: TRBJ1-2; D gene: -; clone size: -; V gene: TRBV5-1; CDR3 protein: CASSPEDSTDGYTF; CDR3 DNA: TGCGCCAGCAGCCCCGAGGATTCCACGGATGGCTACACCTTC
J gene: TRBJ2-1; D gene: -; clone size: -; V gene: TRBV27; CDR3 protein: CASSQVISSYNEQFF; CDR3 DNA: TGTGCCAGCAGCCAGGTGATCAGCTCCTACAATGAGCAGTTCTTC
J gene: TRBJ1-3; D gene: -; clone size: -; V gene: TRBV14; CDR3 protein: CASSQARGPGNTIYF; CDR3 DNA: TGTGCCAGCAGCCAAGCTCGAGGCCCTGGAAACACCATATATTTT
J gene: TRBJ2-3; D gene: TRBD2; clone size: -; V gene: TRBV27; CDR3 protein: CASQWGGRHTDTQYF; CDR3 DNA: TGTGCCAGCCAATGGGGGGGGAGGCACACAGATACGCAGTATTTT
J gene: TRBJ2-7; D gene: -; clone size: -; V gene: TRBV7-9; CDR3 protein: CANSTDRKTSYEQYF; CDR3 DNA: TGTGCCAACAGCACCGACAGGAAGACATCCTACGAGCAGTACTTC
J gene: TRBJ1-2; D gene: -; clone size: -; V gene: TRBV10-3; CDR3 protein: CAAKAADSGYTF; CDR3 DNA: TGTGCCGCTAAGGCGGCCGATAGTGGCTACACCTTC
J gene: TRBJ2-7; D gene: TRBD2; clone size: -; V gene: TRBV4-1; CDR3 protein: CASSQGAGGFYEQYF; CDR3 DNA: TGCGCCAGCAGCCAAGGAGCGGGAGGCTTCTACGAGCAGTACTTC
J gene: TRBJ2-3; D gene: TRBD2; clone size: -; V gene: TRBV19; CDR3 protein: CASSPTSGRDTQYF; CDR3 DNA: TGTGCCAGTAGTCCGACTAGCGGGAGGGATACGCAGTATTTT
J gene: TRBJ1-2; D gene: TRBD1; clone size: -; V gene: TRBV15; CDR3 protein: CATSSVPGQGFGNYGYTF; CDR3 DNA: TGTGCCACCAGCAGCGTCCCGGGACAGGGGTTCGGGAACTATGGCTACACCTTC
J gene: TRBJ2-5; D gene: TRBD2; clone size: once; V gene: TRBV7-8; CDR3 protein: CASSLRTSPSLETQYF; CDR3 DNA: TGTGCCAGCAGCCTGAGGACTAGCCCAAGCTTAGAGACCCAGTACTTC
J gene: TRBJ2-2; D gene: -; clone size: -; V gene: TRBV6-6; CDR3 protein: CASSSGTLRGGELFF; CDR3 DNA: TGTGCCAGCAGCTCCGGGACTCTTAGGGGCGGGGAGCTGTTTTTT
J gene: TRBJ2-7; D gene: -; clone size: few; V gene: TRBV14; CDR3 protein: CASSQGGTLYYEQYF; CDR3 DNA: TGTGCCAGCAGCCAAGGAGGAACTCTGTACTACGAGCAGTACTTC
J gene: TRBJ2-6; D gene: TRBD2; clone size: few; V gene: TRBV7-9; CDR3 protein: CASSLVTSGTGANVLTF; CDR3 DNA: TGTGCCAGCAGCTTAGTTACTAGCGGGACTGGGGCCAACGTCCTGACTTTC
J gene: TRBJ2-7; D gene: TRBD1; clone size: -; V gene: TRBV7-6; CDR3 protein: CASSSTGTGEQYF; CDR3 DNA: TGTGCCAGCAGCTCGACAGGGACGGGCGAGCAGTACTTC
J gene: TRBJ1-5; D gene: TRBD1; clone size: -; V gene: TRBV11-3; CDR3 protein: CASSLGGDKRGQGNQPQHF; CDR3 DNA: TGTGCCAGCAGCTTAGGGGGAGATAAGAGGGGGCAAGGGAATCAGCCCCAGCATTTT
J gene: TRBJ2-1; D gene: TRBD1; clone size: -; V gene: TRBV9; CDR3 protein: CASSVATGQGGGGEQFF; CDR3 DNA: TGTGCCAGCAGCGTAGCTACAGGACAGGGGGGGGGAGGTGAGCAGTTCTTC
J gene: TRBJ2-7; D gene: TRBD2; clone size: -; V gene: TRBV5-8; CDR3 protein: CASSMLFQRGRGYEQYF; CDR3 DNA: TGTGCCAGCAGCATGCTATTTCAGCGGGGACGCGGCTACGAGCAGTACTTC
J gene: TRBJ2-1; D gene: TRBD1; clone size: -; V gene: TRBV11-2; CDR3 protein: CASSRTQIWTGTDLNEQFF; CDR3 DNA: TGTGCCAGCAGCCGCACCCAAATATGGACCGGGACAGATCTCAATGAGCAGTTCTTC
J gene: TRBJ2-3; D gene: TRBD2; clone size: few; V gene: TRBV5-1; CDR3 protein: CASSASGPYTDTQYF; CDR3 DNA: TGCGCCAGCAGCGCTAGCGGACCCTACACAGATACGCAGTATTTT